This T cell receptor (beta chain) was observed in a study of regulatory T cells in long-lasting Graves disease. As for time point: persistent/refractory GD, antithyroid drugs over 5 years with positive TRAb. PBMC RNA served as the TCR library source. This CDR3 has 14 amino acids. V lost 0 bases to trimming and J lost 3 bases, with 11 bases between them. In germline, CDR1 is DFQATT, CDR2 SNEGSKA (reference sequence). This clonotype turned up a few times. Libraries of TCR beta came from iRepertoire HTBI primers plus Arm-PCR of CDR3 regions. TCRdb reprocessed the multiplex PCR reads with MiXCR, giving one entry per CDR3 protein. Of around 400,000 distinct CDR3 sequences in the sample, roughly 25% were seen once.

The rearrangement uses TRBV20-1 and TRBJ1-1; D is possibly TRBD1 (5 bases). This sequence was found in a woman in her forties with Graves disease. The specimen was peripheral blood mononuclear cells (PBMCs), collected when the disease was refractory, from a patient treated with antithyroid drugs. The CDR3 loop reads CSARDGGWDTEAFF. The CDR3 DNA reads TGCAGTGCTAGAGATGGGGGGTGGGACACTGAAGCTTTCTTT.